One and the same sample provided the 22 T cell receptor beta chains below, sequenced in a study of cytomegalovirus exposure and HLA in healthy donors (dated by TCRdb to 2016 to 2017). Library creation used the immunoSEQ multiplex PCR assay. TCRdb mirrors the immuneACCESS table, restricted to in-frame sequences. Some clones are absent from its copies; in checked studies, under half trace to an unresolved V gene, and the reason for the others is unknown. The sample table lists a few hundred thousand clones, roughly 85% of them with a count of one. The ten largest make up over 0.8% of the sample. The sequencing input was PBMCs. The origin of the receptors is a woman aged 18-29 years in good health and CMV-seronegative.

The rearrangement joins TRBV14 to TRBJ2-7; 7 bases align to TRBD1. The V and J ends lost 1 base and 1 base, in that order; junction bases with no gene match: 19. Per the germline V gene, CDR1 is SGHDN and CDR2 is FVKESK. The CDR3 runs to 20 residues. CDR3 loop: CASSQVLDRTKVRNSYEQYF. The CDR3 DNA sequence: TGTGCCAGCAGCCAAGTGTTGGACAGGACGAAGGTAAGGAATTCCTACGAGCAGTACTTC. The complete variable domain, with remaining parts taken from reference TRBV14 and TRBJ2-7, reads EAGVTQFPSHSVIEKGQTVTLRCDPISGHDNLYWYRRVMGKEIKFLLHFVKESKQDESGMPNNRFLAERTGGTYSTLKVQPAELEDSGVYFCASSQVLDRTKVRNSYEQYFGPGTRLTVT.

This rearrangement joins TRBV5-1 to TRBJ1-4; D possibly corresponds to TRBD1 (6 bases). Trimming shortened V by 4 bases and J by 7 bases, and 17 bases separated the two germline ends. Germline V CDR1 and CDR2: SGHRS, YFSETQ. This CDR3 has 15 amino acids. The CDR3 DNA is TGCGCCAGCAGCCCCGGTGCAGGGGTCGGTGAAAAACTGTTTTTT. It encodes CASSPGAGVGEKLFF. Looking up the rest from reference TRBV5-1 and TRBJ1-4 gives the full variable domain: KAGVTQTPRYLIKTRGQQVTLSCSPISGHRSVSWYQQTPGQGLQFLFEYFSETQRNKGNFPGRFSGRQFSNSRSEMNVSTLELGDSALYLCASSPGAGVGEKLFFGSGTQLSVL.

V and J are TRBV19 and TRBJ2-7; TRBD2 is a possible D gene (6 bases). In germline, CDR1 is LNHDA, CDR2 SQIVND (reference sequence). The CDR3 consists of 14 residues. V lost 8 bases, J lost 3 bases, and 17 bases lay in between. CDR3 region: CASGVAENFYEQYF. The CDR3 bases are TGTGCCAGTGGGGTAGCGGAAAATTTCTACGAGCAGTACTTC.

This clone has just a few counts. This chain joins TRBV5-4 and TRBJ1-2; 8 bases line up with TRBD1. Germline CDR1 is SGHNT and CDR2 is YYREEE (reference sequence). With 3 bases clipped from V and 5 bases from J, the junction kept 3 bases outside the gene matches. CDR3 length: 13 residues. The CDR3 sequence is CASSSTGEYGYTF. DNA of the CDR3: TGTGCCAGCAGCTCGACAGGGGAGTATGGCTACACCTTC.

This rearrangement joins TRBV18 to TRBJ1-4; weak D call: TRBD1 (5 bases). Germline loops: CDR1 KGHSH, CDR2 LQKENI. This CDR3 spans 16 amino acids. The ends were cut back, 1 base at V and 4 bases at J, with 13 bases in the middle. CDR3 residues: CASSPRGASFNEKLFF. Here the CDR3 DNA reads TGTGCCAGCTCACCACGGGGCGCCTCCTTTAATGAAAAACTGTTTTTT.

V gene TRBV5-1 combines with J gene TRBJ2-7, with D perhaps matching TRBD1 (5 bases). This CDR3 spans 16 amino acids. Per the germline V gene, CDR1 is SGHRS and CDR2 is YFSETQ. Between the trimmed V and J ends, which lost 0 bases and 0 bases, there was a span of 13 bases. DNA of the CDR3: TGCGCCAGCAGCTTGGCCCCTGCAGGGTCCTCCTACGAGCAGTACTTC. Protein sequence: CASSLAPAGSSYEQYF.

The chain carries TRBV6-1 and TRBJ2-1; TRBD1 matches 10 bases. This CDR3 spans 13 amino acids. Germline V gene data show CDR1 as MNHNS and CDR2 as SASEGT. J gave up 6 bases and V 6 bases, and 2 bases lay outside the gene matches. CDR3 nucleotide sequence: TGTGCCAGCAGAGACAGGGGGCTCAATGAGCAGTTCTTC. This sequence encodes CASRDRGLNEQFF.

This chain connects TRBV19 to TRBJ1-1; D is uncertain. V was clipped by 1 base and J by 0 bases, with 12 bases between them. CDR1 and CDR2 from the germline V gene are LNHDA and SQIVND (reference sequence). This CDR3 region has 16 residues. The CDR3, as DNA: TGTGCCAGTAGTATAGCTTCGTTGGGCATGAACACTGAAGCTTTCTTT. Amino acid sequence: CASSIASLGMNTEAFF.

CDR3 residues: CATSRDRGEMRSYTF. DNA of the CDR3: TGTGCCACCAGCAGAGATCGCGGTGAGATGAGGAGCTACACCTTC. V usage is TRBV15 and J usage is TRBJ1-2; D is unresolved. Deletions cut 0 bases from V and 9 bases from J, with 17 bases between. Germline CDR1 and CDR2: LNHNV and YYDKDF (reference sequence). CDR3 length: 15 residues.

The CDR3 DNA reads TGTGCCACCCTGGGAGCGGGAGTCACAGATACGCAGTATTTT. It translates to CATLGAGVTDTQYF. This rearrangement joins TRBV6-5 to TRBJ2-3; the match to TRBD2 covers 8 bases. V lost 10 bases to trimming and J lost 2 bases; unmatched junction nucleotides: 8. The germline V gene encodes CDR1 MNHEY and CDR2 SVGAGI. The CDR3 spans 14 residues.

This clone occurred many times. J is TRBJ2-2 and V is TRBV2; 9 bases align to TRBD2. Germline values: CDR1 SNHLY, CDR2 FYNNEI. This CDR3 spans 15 amino acids. V was pared by 6 bases and J by 5 bases, with 7 bases of the junction left unmatched. As DNA, the CDR3 is TGTGCCAGCAGGGGACTAGCCGGGCCTACCGGGGAGCTGTTTTTT. Translation gives CASRGLAGPTGELFF.

J is TRBJ2-7 and V is TRBV2, with D tentatively TRBD2 (5 bases). Trimming left V 7 bases short and J 4 bases short, with 26 bases between. This CDR3 is 17 amino acids long. Germline V CDR1 and CDR2: SNHLY, FYNNEI. CDR3: CASKRLGSASLGYEQYF. Written as DNA, the CDR3 is TGTGCCAGCAAACGTCTGGGTAGCGCCTCTCTGGGATACGAGCAGTACTTC.

The chain is built from TRBV6-5 and TRBJ1-2; D not certain. CDR3 length: 14 amino acids. Between the trimmed V and J ends, which lost 4 bases and 8 bases, there was a span of 17 bases. Germline V gene sequence: CDR1 MNHEY, CDR2 SVGAGI. The CDR3 sequence: CASSSSPSVRGYTF. The CDR3 DNA reads as TGTGCCAGCAGTTCCAGCCCCAGCGTAAGGGGCTACACCTTC.

The chain employs TRBV11-3 and TRBJ2-1, with TRBD2 identical over 7 bases. Trimming at V came to 0 bases and at J to 7 bases, leaving 9 bases not matched to a gene. Germline V lookup: CDR1 SGHNT, CDR2 YENEEA. The CDR3 totals 16 residues. The CDR3 bases are TGTGCCAGCAGCTTAGATGACGAGCGGGGTTCGAATGAGCAGTTCTTC. Amino acid sequence: CASSLDDERGSNEQFF.

The chain employs TRBV2 and TRBJ1-2, with 8 bases aligning to TRBD1. Per germline, CDR1 SNHLY and CDR2 FYNNEI. The ends lost 3 bases at V and 6 bases at J; junction bases unmatched: 6. This CDR3 is built from 14 residues. The CDR3 DNA reads as TGTGCCAGCAGTGAGCTGGGACAGGTCCATGGCTACACCTTC. It translates to CASSELGQVHGYTF.

The rearrangement uses TRBV10-3 and TRBJ2-7; D might be TRBD2 (7 bases). The V end lost 4 bases, the J end lost 5 bases, and 24 bases lay between the germline ends. Germline V gene lookup returns CDR1 ENHRY and CDR2 SYGVKD. This CDR3 is built from 17 residues. CDR3 in DNA: TGTGCCATCAGTGGACCAGAGGGGGGAGGGGATTACGACGAGCAGTACTTC. This encodes CAISGPEGGGDYDEQYF.

The chain recombines TRBV7-8 with TRBJ2-7; D gene ambiguous. The CDR3 sequence is 15 residues long. CDR1 SGHVS and CDR2 FQNEAQ come from the germline V gene. V lost 7 bases, J lost 3 bases, and 19 bases lay in between. Here the CDR3 reads CASIASITTNYEQYF. CDR3 nucleotide sequence: TGTGCCAGCATAGCCTCAATAACTACTAACTACGAGCAGTACTTC.

V usage is TRBV5-1 and J usage is TRBJ2-1; 7 bases fit TRBD2. The trim removed 3 bases at V and 10 bases at J, leaving 7 bases unmatched. The CDR3 consists of 13 residues. Germline lookup yields CDR1 SGHRS and CDR2 YFSETQ. CDR3 bases: TGCGCCAGCAGCTCACGACTAGCCGGAGAGCAGTTCTTC. Protein: CASSSRLAGEQFF. The full variable domain, its missing parts supplied by reference TRBV5-1 and TRBJ2-1, is KAGVTQTPRYLIKTRGQQVTLSCSPISGHRSVSWYQQTPGQGLQFLFEYFSETQRNKGNFPGRFSGRQFSNSRSEMNVSTLELGDSALYLCASSSRLAGEQFFGPGTRLTVL.

V is TRBV5-1 and J is TRBJ2-2; weak D call: TRBD2 (5 bases). Germline V CDR1 and CDR2: SGHRS, YFSETQ. V was clipped by 2 bases and J by 6 bases, with 11 bases between them. The CDR3 is 14 residues long. CDR3 bases: TGCGCCAGCAGCTTTTCCGGGGATGCCGGGGAGCTGTTTTTT. Translation gives CASSFSGDAGELFF. Full variable domain (missing parts from reference TRBV5-1 and TRBJ2-2): KAGVTQTPRYLIKTRGQQVTLSCSPISGHRSVSWYQQTPGQGLQFLFEYFSETQRNKGNFPGRFSGRQFSNSRSEMNVSTLELGDSALYLCASSFSGDAGELFFGEGSRLTVL.

The V call is TRBV2, the J call TRBJ1-1, with 8 bases identical to TRBD1. CDR3 length equals 13 residues. Germline V lookup: CDR1 SNHLY, CDR2 FYNNEI. J was trimmed by 5 bases and V by 7 bases; bases with no gene match: 6. The CDR3 sequence: CASTPTGETEAFF. In nucleotides, the CDR3 is TGTGCCAGCACCCCGACAGGGGAAACTGAAGCTTTCTTT.

About this clone: Germline is not matched at one junction end, which may reflect a read error. The chain joins TRBV19 to TRBJ2-7, with TRBD1 matching 8 bases. Germline V gene sequence: CDR1 LNHDA, CDR2 SQIVND (reference sequence). The CDR3 runs to 13 residues. The CDR3 DNA is TGTGCCAGTAGTCCGAACGGCCGGACAGGGATAGATTTC. Its protein product is CASSPNGRTGIDF.

The chain employs TRBV7-3 and TRBJ2-2; maybe TRBD2 (6 bases). Germline values: CDR1 SGHTA, CDR2 FQGTGA. The length of the CDR3 is 16 residues. V shed 5 bases and J shed 0 bases, with 13 bases lying between them. The CDR3 DNA follows: TGTGCCAGCAGCCCCACTGGGGAGGCGAACACCGGGGAGCTGTTTTTT. It is translated as CASSPTGEANTGELFF.